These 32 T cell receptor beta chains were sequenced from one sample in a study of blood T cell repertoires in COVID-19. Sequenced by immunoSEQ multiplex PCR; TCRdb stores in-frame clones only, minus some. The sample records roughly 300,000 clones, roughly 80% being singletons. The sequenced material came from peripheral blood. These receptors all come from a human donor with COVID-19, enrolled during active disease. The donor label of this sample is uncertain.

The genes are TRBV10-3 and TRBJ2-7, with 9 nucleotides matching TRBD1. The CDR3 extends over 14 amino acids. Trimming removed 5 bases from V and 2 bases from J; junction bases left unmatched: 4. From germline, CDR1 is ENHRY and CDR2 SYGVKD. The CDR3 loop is CAISPGTGPYEQYF. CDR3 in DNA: TGTGCCATCAGTCCCGGGACAGGGCCCTACGAGCAGTACTTC.

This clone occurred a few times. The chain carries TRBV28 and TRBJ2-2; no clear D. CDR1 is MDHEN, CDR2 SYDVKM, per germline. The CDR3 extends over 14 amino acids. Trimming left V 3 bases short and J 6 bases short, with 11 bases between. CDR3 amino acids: CASSLGRLPGELFF. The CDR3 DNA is TGTGCCAGCAGTTTGGGCAGGTTACCCGGGGAGCTGTTTTTT.

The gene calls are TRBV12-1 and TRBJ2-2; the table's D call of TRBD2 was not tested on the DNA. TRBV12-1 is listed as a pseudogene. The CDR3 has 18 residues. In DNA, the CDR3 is TGTGCCAGCAGCTTTTTACCCCGGGGGGGGGCGAGAACCGGGGAGCTGTTTTTT. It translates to CASSFLPRGGARTGELFF.

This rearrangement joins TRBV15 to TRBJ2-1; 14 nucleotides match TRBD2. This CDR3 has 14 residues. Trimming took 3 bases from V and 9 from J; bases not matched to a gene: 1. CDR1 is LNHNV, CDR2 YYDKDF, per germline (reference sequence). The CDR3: CATSSGLAGGEQFF. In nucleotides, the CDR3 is TGTGCCACCAGCAGTGGACTAGCGGGAGGTGAGCAGTTCTTC.

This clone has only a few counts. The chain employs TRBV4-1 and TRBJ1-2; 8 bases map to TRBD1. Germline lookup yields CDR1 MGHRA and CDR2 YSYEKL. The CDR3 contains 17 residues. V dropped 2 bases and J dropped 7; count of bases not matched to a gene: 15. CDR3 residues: CASSQSFTRGRRGGYTF. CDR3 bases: TGCGCCAGCAGCCAAAGTTTCACCAGGGGGCGCCGGGGTGGCTACACCTTC.

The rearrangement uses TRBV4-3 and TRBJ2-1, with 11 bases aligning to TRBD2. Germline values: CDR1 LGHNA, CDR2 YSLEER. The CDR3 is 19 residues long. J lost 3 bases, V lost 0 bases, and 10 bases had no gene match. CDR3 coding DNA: TGCGCCAGCAGCCAAGATAGGGGTAGCGGGAGGGGGTTCTACAATGAGCAGTTCTTC. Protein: CASSQDRGSGRGFYNEQFF.

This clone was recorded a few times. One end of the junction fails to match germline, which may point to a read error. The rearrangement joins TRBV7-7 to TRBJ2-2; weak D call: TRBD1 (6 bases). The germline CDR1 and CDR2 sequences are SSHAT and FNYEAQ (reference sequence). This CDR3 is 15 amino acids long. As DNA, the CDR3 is TGTGCTAGCAGCCCACAGGGCCCCGACACCGGGGAGCTGTTTTTT. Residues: CASSPQGPDTGELFF.

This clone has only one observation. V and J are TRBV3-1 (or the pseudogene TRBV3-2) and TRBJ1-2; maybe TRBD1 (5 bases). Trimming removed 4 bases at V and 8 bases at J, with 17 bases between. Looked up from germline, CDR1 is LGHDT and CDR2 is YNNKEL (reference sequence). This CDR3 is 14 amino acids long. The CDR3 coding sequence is TGTGCCAGCAGCCTCCCGACAGCTCTAGGCGGCTACACCTTC. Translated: CASSLPTALGGYTF.

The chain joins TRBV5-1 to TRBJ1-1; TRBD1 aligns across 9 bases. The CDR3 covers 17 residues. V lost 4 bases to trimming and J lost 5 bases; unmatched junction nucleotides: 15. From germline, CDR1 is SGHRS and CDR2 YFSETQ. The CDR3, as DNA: TGCGCCAGCAGCCTAAACGGCTACAGGGGGCCAGGGACTGAAGCTTTCTTT. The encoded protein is CASSLNGYRGPGTEAFF.

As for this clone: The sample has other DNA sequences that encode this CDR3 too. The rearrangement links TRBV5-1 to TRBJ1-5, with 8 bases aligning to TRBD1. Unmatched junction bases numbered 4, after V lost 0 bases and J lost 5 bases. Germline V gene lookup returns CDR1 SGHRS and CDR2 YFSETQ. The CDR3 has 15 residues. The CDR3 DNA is TGCGCCAGCAGCTTGGGGGACAGGAGAGATCAGCCCCAGCATTTT. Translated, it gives CASSLGDRRDQPQHF.

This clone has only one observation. The CDR3 spells CASSIDPAGRSTDTQYF. CDR3 sequence (DNA): TGTGCCAGTAGTATAGACCCAGCGGGGCGGTCCACAGATACGCAGTATTTT. The chain recombines TRBV19 with TRBJ2-3; 7 nucleotides line up with TRBD2. Germline values: CDR1 LNHDA, CDR2 SQIVND (reference sequence). There are 17 residues in the CDR3. The V segment lost 0 bases and the J segment 2 bases; nucleotides outside the gene matches: 8.

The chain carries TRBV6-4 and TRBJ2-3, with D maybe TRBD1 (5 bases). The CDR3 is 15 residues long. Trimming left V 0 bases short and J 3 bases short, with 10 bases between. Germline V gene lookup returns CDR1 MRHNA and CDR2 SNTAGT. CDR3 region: CASSDSSRGTDTQYF. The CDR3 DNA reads TGTGCCAGCAGTGACTCGAGTAGGGGTACAGATACGCAGTATTTT.

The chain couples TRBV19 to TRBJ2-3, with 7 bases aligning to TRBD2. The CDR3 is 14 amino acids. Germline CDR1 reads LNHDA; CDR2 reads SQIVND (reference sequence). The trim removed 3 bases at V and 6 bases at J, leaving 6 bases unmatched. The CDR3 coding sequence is TGTGCCAGTAGTATTGGTGGGGGAGGGGATACGCAGTATTTT. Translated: CASSIGGGGDTQYF.

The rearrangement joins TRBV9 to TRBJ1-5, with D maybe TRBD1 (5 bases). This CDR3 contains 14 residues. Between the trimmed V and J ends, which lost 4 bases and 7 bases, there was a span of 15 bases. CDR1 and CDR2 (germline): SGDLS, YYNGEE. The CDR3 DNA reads TGTGCCAGCAGCAAAGGGGTCTTGGGCCAGCCCCAGCATTTT. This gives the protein CASSKGVLGQPQHF.

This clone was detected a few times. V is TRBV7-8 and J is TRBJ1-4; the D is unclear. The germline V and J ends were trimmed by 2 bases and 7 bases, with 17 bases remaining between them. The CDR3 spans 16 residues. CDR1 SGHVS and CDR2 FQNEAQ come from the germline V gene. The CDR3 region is CASSLRDPFLGEKLFF. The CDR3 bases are TGTGCCAGCAGCTTACGGGATCCCTTCCTGGGTGAAAAACTGTTTTTT.

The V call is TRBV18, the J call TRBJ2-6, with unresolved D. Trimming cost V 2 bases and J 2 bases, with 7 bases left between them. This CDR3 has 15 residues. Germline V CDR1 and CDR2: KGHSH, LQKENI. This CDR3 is CASSPSPPGANVLTF. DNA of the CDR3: TGTGCCAGCTCACCATCCCCTCCTGGGGCCAACGTCCTGACTTTC.

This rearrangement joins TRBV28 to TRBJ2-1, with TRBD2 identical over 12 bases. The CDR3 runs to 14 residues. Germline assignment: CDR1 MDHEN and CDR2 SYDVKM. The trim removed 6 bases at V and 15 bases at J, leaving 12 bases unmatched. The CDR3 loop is CASRWGGTSGLPFF. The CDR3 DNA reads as TGTGCCAGCAGATGGGGGGGGACTAGCGGGCTTCCGTTCTTC.

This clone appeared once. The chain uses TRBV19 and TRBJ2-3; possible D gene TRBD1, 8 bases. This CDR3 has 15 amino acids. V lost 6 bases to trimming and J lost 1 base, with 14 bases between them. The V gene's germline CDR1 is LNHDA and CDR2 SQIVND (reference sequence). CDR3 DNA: TGTGCCAGTAGCGTAACAGGGGGGGGCACAGATACGCAGTATTTT. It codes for CASSVTGGGTDTQYF. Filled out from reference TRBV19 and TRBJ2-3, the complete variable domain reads DGGITQSPKYLFRKEGQNVTLSCEQNLNHDAMYWYRQDPGQGLRLIYYSQIVNDFQKGDIAEGYSVSREKKESFPLTVTSAQKNPTAFYLCASSVTGGGTDTQYFGPGTRLTVL.

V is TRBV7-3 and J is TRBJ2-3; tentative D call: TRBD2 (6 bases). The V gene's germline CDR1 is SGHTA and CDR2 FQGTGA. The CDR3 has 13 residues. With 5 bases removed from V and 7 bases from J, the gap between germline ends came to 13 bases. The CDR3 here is CASSLHGGNTQYF. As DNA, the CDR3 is TGTGCCAGCAGCCTTCATGGGGGGAATACGCAGTATTTT.

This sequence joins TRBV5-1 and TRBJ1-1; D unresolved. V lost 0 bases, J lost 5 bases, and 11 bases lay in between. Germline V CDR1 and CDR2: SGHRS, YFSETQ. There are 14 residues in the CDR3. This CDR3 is CASSLAGGKTEAFF. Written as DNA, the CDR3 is TGCGCCAGCAGCTTGGCCGGAGGGAAGACTGAAGCTTTCTTT.

This chain's CDR3 is CASSVTGDTQYF. The CDR3 bases are TGTGCCAGCAGTGTGACTGGAGATACGCAGTATTTT. The rearrangement joins TRBV2 to TRBJ2-3; D is unresolved. This CDR3 region has 12 residues. Germline CDR1 SNHLY, CDR2 FYNNEI. V lost 4 bases and J 5 bases, leaving 7 bases between the germline ends.

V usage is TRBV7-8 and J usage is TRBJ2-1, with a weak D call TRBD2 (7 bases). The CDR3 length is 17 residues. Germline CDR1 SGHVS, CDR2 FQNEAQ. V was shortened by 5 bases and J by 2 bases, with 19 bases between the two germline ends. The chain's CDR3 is CASSPGASGRTYNEQFF. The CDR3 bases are TGTGCCAGCAGCCCGGGGGCTAGCGGAAGAACCTACAATGAGCAGTTCTTC.

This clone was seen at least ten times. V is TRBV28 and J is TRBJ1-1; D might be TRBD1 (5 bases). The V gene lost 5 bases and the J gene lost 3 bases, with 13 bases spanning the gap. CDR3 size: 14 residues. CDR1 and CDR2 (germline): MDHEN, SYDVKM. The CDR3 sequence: CASSLGTTYTEAFF. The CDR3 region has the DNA TGTGCCAGCAGTCTCGGGACTACCTACACTGAAGCTTTCTTT.

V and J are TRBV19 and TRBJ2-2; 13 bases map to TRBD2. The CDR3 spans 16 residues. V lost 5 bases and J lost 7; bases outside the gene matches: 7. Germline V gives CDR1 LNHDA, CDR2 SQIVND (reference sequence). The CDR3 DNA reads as TGTGCCAGTAGTCTCGGACTAGCGGGAGCGGGCGGGGAGCTGTTTTTT. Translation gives CASSLGLAGAGGELFF.

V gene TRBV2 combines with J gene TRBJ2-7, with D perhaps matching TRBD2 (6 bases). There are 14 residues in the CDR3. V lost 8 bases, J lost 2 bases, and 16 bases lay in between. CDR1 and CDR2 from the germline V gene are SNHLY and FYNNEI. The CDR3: CASETGLATYEQYF. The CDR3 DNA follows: TGTGCCAGCGAGACGGGACTCGCGACCTACGAGCAGTACTTC.

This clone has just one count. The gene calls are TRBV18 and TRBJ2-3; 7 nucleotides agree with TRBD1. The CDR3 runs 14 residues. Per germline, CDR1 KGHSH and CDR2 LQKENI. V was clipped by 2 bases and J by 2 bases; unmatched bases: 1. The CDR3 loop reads CASSPGQDTDTQYF. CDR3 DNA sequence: TGTGCCAGCTCACCAGGACAGGACACAGATACGCAGTATTTT.

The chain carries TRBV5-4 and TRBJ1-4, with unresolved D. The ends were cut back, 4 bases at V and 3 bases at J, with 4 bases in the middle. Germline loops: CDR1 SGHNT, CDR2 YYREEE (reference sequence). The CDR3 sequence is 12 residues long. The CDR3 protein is CASSGPNEKLFF. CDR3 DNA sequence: TGTGCCAGCAGCGGGCCTAATGAAAAACTGTTTTTT.

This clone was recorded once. DNA for the CDR3: TGTGCCAGCAGTTACGGGAACTATGGCTACACCTTC. It encodes CASSYGNYGYTF. This chain links TRBV28 with TRBJ1-2, with D hard to call. The CDR3 is made up of 12 amino acids. V was shortened by 4 bases and J by 2 bases, with 5 bases between the two germline ends. CDR1 and CDR2 from the germline V gene are MDHEN and SYDVKM.

The CDR3 reads CASSPMTGATEAFF. The DNA for the CDR3 is TGTGCCAGCAGCCCGATGACAGGGGCCACTGAAGCTTTCTTT. The V gene is TRBV11-2, the J gene TRBJ1-1; 8 bases are shared with TRBD1. The CDR3 runs to 14 residues. V lost 5 bases, J lost 4 bases, and 6 bases stayed unmatched. Germline V CDR1 and CDR2: SGHAT, FQNNGV.

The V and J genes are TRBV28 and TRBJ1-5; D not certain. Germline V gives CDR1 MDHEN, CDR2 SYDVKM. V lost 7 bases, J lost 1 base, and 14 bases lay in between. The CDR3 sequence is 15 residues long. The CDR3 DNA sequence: TGTGCCAGCAACCCTTCGGGAAGGAGCAATCAGCCCCAGCATTTT. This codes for CASNPSGRSNQPQHF.

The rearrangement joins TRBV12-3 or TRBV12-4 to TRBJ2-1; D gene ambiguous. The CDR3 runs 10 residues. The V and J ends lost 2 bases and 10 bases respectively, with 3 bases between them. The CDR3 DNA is TGTGCCAGCAGTTTATTAGAGCAGTTCTTC. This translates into CASSLLEQFF.

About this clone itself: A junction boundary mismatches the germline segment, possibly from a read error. For the CDR3, the DNA is TGTGCCAGCAGTGAAGGTCGACGGGGTTCAGCCCTCCACTTT. It translates to CASSEGRRGSALHF. This chain links TRBV25-1 with TRBJ1-6; D remains ambiguous. The CDR3 runs to 14 residues. Per the germline V gene, CDR1 is MGHDK and CDR2 is SYGVNS. The whole variable domain, remainder taken from reference TRBV25-1 and TRBJ1-6, is EADIYQTPRYLVIGTGKKITLECSQTMGHDKMYWYQQDPGMELHLIHYSYGVNSTEKGDLSSESTVSRIRTEHFPLTLESARPSHTSQYLCASSEGRRGSALHFGNGTRLTVT.